Following are 2 T cell receptor beta chains from one sample sequenced in a study of cytomegalovirus exposure and HLA in healthy donors. Sequenced by immunoSEQ multiplex PCR; TCRdb stores in-frame clones only, minus some. The table shows hundreds of thousands of clones, with 80% to 90% occurring only once. The material sequenced was PBMCs. Every receptor here comes from a woman in her late teens or twenties in good health and CMV-seronegative.

This sequence joins TRBV6-1 and TRBJ1-6, with 7 bases fitting TRBD1. V shed 5 bases and J 7 bases; nucleotides not matched to a gene: 8. CDR1 is MNHNS and CDR2 is SASEGT in the germline V gene. The CDR3 sequence is 15 residues long. This CDR3 reads CASSNRDSGNSPLHF. In DNA, the CDR3 is TGTGCCAGCAGTAACCGGGACAGCGGCAATTCACCCCTCCACTTT.

The J gene is TRBJ2-2, the V gene TRBV6-1; 9 bases fit TRBD1. The V and J ends lost 5 bases and 5 bases, in that order; junction bases with no gene match: 6. CDR3 length: 15 residues. Germline V gene sequence: CDR1 MNHNS, CDR2 SASEGT. CDR3 nucleotide sequence: TGTGCCAGCAGTAGGACAGGGGCGGGAACCGGGGAGCTGTTTTTT. Its translation: CASSRTGAGTGELFF.